This T cell receptor (beta chain) originates from a study of T cell repertoires in urothelial bladder cancer (dated by TCRdb to about 2019). For context, the study as a whole: Of the approximately 12 resected lesions, three were clinically staged as cT0, three as cTa, three as cT1 and three as cT2 or greater. Twelve resected bladder lesions, made up of urothelial carcinoma (UC+) and benign (UC-) specimens, were studied. Some twelve patients with bladder lesions who were undergoing transurethral resection were prospectively identified. TCR repertoire clonality in bladder tumors was compared with TCR repertoire clonality in benign bladder inflammation. General conclusions and limits of the study: In carcinoma specimens a single T-cell clone made up as much as 17% of infiltrating lymphocytes, compared with roughly 2% in benign specimens. A median tumor infiltrating lymphocyte percentage of about 1.8% was observed in carcinoma specimens, compared with around 12% in benign specimens. Urothelial carcinoma specimens had a median of about 6,000 T cells, fewer than the median of 25,872 seen in benign specimens.

At transurethral resection, specimens of the bladder lesions were collected and then stored at -80C. From bladder specimens obtained at transurethral resection, DNA was extracted. CDR1 and CDR2 were assigned from the germline V gene (reference sequence) as MNHEY and SMNVEV. Unmatched junction bases come to 9, with V trimmed by 1 base and J by 1 base. The cysteine opens and the phenylalanine closes a CDR3 of 17 amino acids. The only DNA kept is the CDR3, 51 bases in frame from the first base. A single count supports this clone. Which antigen it targets is not known. Base qualities are not provided; no much larger clone lies one nucleotide away. The immunoSEQ assay was used to sequence the CDR3 region of the TCR beta chain. Processing in the source paper ran as follows. For each specimen, T-cell fraction, clonal dominance and maximum TCR clone frequency were calculated. TCRdb carries this immuneACCESS record with in-frame sequences only. Its versions omit some clonotypes, under half of them owing to an unresolved V gene in the studies checked, with the rest unexplained. V, J and clone size reflect that table, while D and trimming were determined from the DNA. Present in this sample are fewer than 15,000 clones, 66% of which were seen just once. Around 9% of the sample comes from the top ten.

The rearranged chain carries TRBV27 and TRBJ2-5, with 7 bases matching TRBD1. The material sequenced was tumor-infiltrating cells from bladder cancer. The receptor comes from a human donor with urothelial carcinoma. The CDR3 has the sequence CASSLYGWTGAQETQYF. The sequenced DNA: TGTGCCAGCAGTTTATACGGGTGGACAGGTGCCCAAGAGACCCAGTACTTC.